The 16 T cell receptor beta chains below were found in one sample sequenced in a study of blood T cell repertoires in COVID-19. The method was immunoSEQ multiplex PCR; TCRdb's version includes in-frame clones alone and lacks a portion of them. The sample consists of roughly 180,000 clones, approximately 84% of them appearing once. Specimen: PBMCs or T cells enriched from blood (not recorded which). The receptor source for this set is a woman in her 40s with acute COVID-19.

This clone was found once. The gene calls are TRBV5-1 and TRBJ2-7, with D tentatively TRBD2 (6 bases). This CDR3 region has 12 residues. From germline, CDR1 is SGHRS and CDR2 YFSETQ. Deletions cut 3 bases from V and 6 bases from J, with 10 bases between. CDR3 residues: CASSSPSVEQYF. The CDR3 DNA reads TGCGCCAGCAGCTCGCCTAGCGTCGAGCAGTACTTC.

The chain links TRBV11-2 to TRBJ1-2; the D is unclear. V lost 3 bases, J lost 5 bases, and 13 bases lay in between. This CDR3 is built from 14 residues. Germline-derived CDR1 and CDR2 are SGHAT and FQNNGV. Written as DNA, the CDR3 is TGTGCCAGCAGCTTTGGGCAGGCAGGATATGGCTACACCTTC. Its protein product is CASSFGQAGYGYTF.

The CDR3 DNA is TGTGCCAGCAGCAAAGCGGAGGTACAGGGGGGATTCGACACCGGGGAGCTGTTTTTT. Amino acid sequence: CASSKAEVQGGFDTGELFF. V and J are TRBV21-1 and TRBJ2-2; no check of the table's D call, TRBD1, against the DNA was made. TRBV21-1 corresponds to a pseudogene. There are 19 residues in the CDR3.

V is TRBV5-8 and J is TRBJ1-1; 7 positions agree with TRBD1. This CDR3 has 14 amino acids. The germline V gene has CDR1 SGHTS and CDR2 YDEGEE. With V trimmed by 0 bases and J by 3 bases, 2 bases remained unmatched. Here the CDR3 DNA reads TGTGCCAGCAGCTTGGCACAGGGGTACACTGAAGCTTTCTTT. Translated: CASSLAQGYTEAFF.

This clone was found once. The V call is TRBV3-1 (or the pseudogene TRBV3-2), the J call TRBJ2-1; the match to TRBD2 covers 9 bases. The CDR3 spans 15 residues. V shed 4 bases, J shed 5 bases, and the junction held 6 bases outside the gene matches. Germline-derived CDR1 and CDR2 are LGHDT and YNNKEL (reference sequence). CDR3 protein: CASSRGTSFDNEQFF. CDR3 nucleotides: TGTGCCAGCAGCCGTGGGACTAGCTTCGACAATGAGCAGTTCTTC.

The rearrangement joins TRBV12-5 to TRBJ1-2; D remains ambiguous. CDR1 and CDR2 (germline): LGHNT, FRNRAP. This CDR3 region has 13 residues. V gave up 2 bases and J gave up 13 bases, with 17 bases separating them. The CDR3 region has the DNA TGTGCTAGTGGTTTGCCGAAGAGGGCCGGTCTCACCTTC. Translation: CASGLPKRAGLTF.

V and J are TRBV5-1 and TRBJ1-2, with D tentatively TRBD1 (5 bases). CDR3 length: 15 residues. V gave up 4 bases and J gave up 3 bases, with 16 bases separating them. Germline lookup yields CDR1 SGHRS and CDR2 YFSETQ. The DNA for the CDR3 is TGCGCCAGCAGCCCGACGTATCAGGGTTACTATGGCTACACCTTC. Translation gives CASSPTYQGYYGYTF.

The chain carries TRBV7-9 and TRBJ2-3, with 7 bases matching TRBD1. The V and J ends lost 5 bases and 0 bases, in that order; junction bases with no gene match: 11. This CDR3 is 17 amino acids long. Germline assignment: CDR1 SEHNR and CDR2 FQNEAQ (reference sequence). The DNA of the CDR3 is TGTGCCAGCAGCAACAGGGGCCCACCGATTAGCACAGATACGCAGTATTTT. Protein: CASSNRGPPISTDTQYF.

This chain links TRBV7-9 with TRBJ2-7; D is undetermined. Trimming removed 2 bases at V and 3 bases at J, with 8 bases between. CDR3 length: 13 residues. Germline CDR1 reads SEHNR; CDR2 reads FQNEAQ (reference sequence). Written as DNA, the CDR3 is TGTGCCAGCAGCTTACTCGTCAGCTACGAGCAGTACTTC. This sequence encodes CASSLLVSYEQYF. The full variable domain, with the rest looked up from reference TRBV7-9 and TRBJ2-7, is DTGVSQNPRHKITKRGQNVTFRCDPISEHNRLYWYRQTLGQGPEFLTYFQNEAQLEKSRLLSDRFSAERPKGSFSTLEIQRTEQGDSAMYLCASSLLVSYEQYFGPGTRLTVT.

In this sample, this clone turned up a few times. The CDR3 sequence is CASSPTGPHGYTF. The CDR3 nucleotides are TGTGCCAGCAGTCCTACAGGGCCACATGGCTACACCTTC. The rearrangement joins TRBV2 to TRBJ1-2; D is perhaps TRBD1 (6 bases). CDR3 size: 13 residues. Deletions cut 5 bases from V and 6 bases from J, with 13 bases between. The germline V gene encodes CDR1 SNHLY and CDR2 FYNNEI.

This clone was counted a few times. The chain has TRBV7-9 and TRBJ1-3, with D unresolved. CDR1 SEHNR and CDR2 FQNEAQ come from the germline V gene (reference sequence). CDR3 size: 15 residues. The ends were cut back, 6 bases at V and 1 base at J, with 13 bases in the middle. CDR3 nucleotide sequence: TGTGCCAGCAGGCCCCTGGCGGGATCTGGAAACACCATATATTTT. It codes for CASRPLAGSGNTIYF.

The chain is built from TRBV7-9 and TRBJ2-3; a weak D match, TRBD2 (5 bases). Germline V gene data show CDR1 as SEHNR and CDR2 as FQNEAQ (reference sequence). V lost 3 bases and J lost 2, with 9 bases in between. The CDR3 runs 14 residues. The CDR3 bases are TGTGCCAGCAGCTTGGACTCGAACACAGATACGCAGTATTTT. It encodes CASSLDSNTDTQYF. The whole variable domain, filled in from reference TRBV7-9 and TRBJ2-3, reads DTGVSQNPRHKITKRGQNVTFRCDPISEHNRLYWYRQTLGQGPEFLTYFQNEAQLEKSRLLSDRFSAERPKGSFSTLEIQRTEQGDSAMYLCASSLDSNTDTQYFGPGTRLTVL.

The V and J genes are TRBV30 and TRBJ1-1, with 8 bases matching TRBD1. The CDR3 spans 15 residues. CDR1 is GTSNPN, CDR2 SVGIG, per germline (reference sequence). V lost 0 bases and J lost 5; bases outside the gene matches: 8. The CDR3 nucleotides are TGTGCCTGGAGTGTATACGGCAGGGGGCGGACTGAAGCTTTCTTT. Protein: CAWSVYGRGRTEAFF.

The rearrangement uses TRBV2 and TRBJ1-2; tentatively, D is TRBD1 (5 bases). The CDR3 has 14 amino acids. The V and J ends lost 5 bases and 5 bases respectively, with 15 bases between them. The germline V gene has CDR1 SNHLY and CDR2 FYNNEI. The CDR3 DNA reads as TGTGCCAGCAGTAGGGACTCTACGGGTTATGGCTACACCTTC. Translating gives CASSRDSTGYGYTF.

The chain joins TRBV27 to TRBJ1-1; tentative D call: TRBD1 (5 bases). Germline lookup yields CDR1 MNHEY and CDR2 SMNVEV (reference sequence). CDR3 length: 14 amino acids. Trimming took 4 bases from V and 3 from J, leaving 12 bases between them. CDR3 sequence (DNA): TGTGCCAGCAGTTCTCTTCAGGGTCACACTGAAGCTTTCTTT. Protein sequence: CASSSLQGHTEAFF.

This clone was detected once. The genes are TRBV7-9 and TRBJ1-1, with 10 nucleotides matching TRBD1. The CDR3 is 17 amino acids. Germline CDR1 and CDR2: SEHNR and FQNEAQ (reference sequence). V shed 5 bases, J shed 3 bases, and the junction held 12 bases outside the gene matches. The DNA for the CDR3 is TGTGCCAGCAGCACGAGGGATTTTGGGACAGGGGACACTGAAGCTTTCTTT. Amino acids: CASSTRDFGTGDTEAFF.